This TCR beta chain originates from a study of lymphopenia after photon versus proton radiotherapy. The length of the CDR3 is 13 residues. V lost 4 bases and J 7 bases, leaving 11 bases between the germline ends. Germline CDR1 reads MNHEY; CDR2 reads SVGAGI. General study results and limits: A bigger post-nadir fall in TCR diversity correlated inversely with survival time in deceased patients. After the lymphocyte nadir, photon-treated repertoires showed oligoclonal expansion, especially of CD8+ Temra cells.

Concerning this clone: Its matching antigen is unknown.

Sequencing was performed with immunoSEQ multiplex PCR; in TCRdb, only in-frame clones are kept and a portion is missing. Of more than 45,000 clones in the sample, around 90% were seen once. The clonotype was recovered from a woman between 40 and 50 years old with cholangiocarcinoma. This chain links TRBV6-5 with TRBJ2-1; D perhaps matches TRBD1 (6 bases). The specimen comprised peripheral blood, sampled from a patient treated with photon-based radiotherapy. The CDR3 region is CASSFRGENEQFF. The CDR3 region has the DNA TGTGCCAGCAGTTTCAGGGGTGAAAATGAGCAGTTCTTC.